This TCR beta chain was profiled in a study of a mutant IDH1 vaccine in newly diagnosed glioma. Across the whole study: In some groups vaccination began 4-6 weeks post-radiotherapy; others received it with temozolomide. The timing of visit V12 was week 35, and that of visit V13 was week 47.

This clone was seen just once. Its target is not known. Regarding time point: week 47, end of study. The study gave 300 ug of mutant IDH1 20-mer peptide per vaccine dose, with topical imiquimod. In weeks 1, 3, 5, 7, 11, 15, 19 and 23, patients were immunized, eight times in all. Here immunoSEQ multiplex PCR was the method, and the copy in TCRdb shows in-frame clones only, minus some. The sample has about 94,000 clones; 85% to 90% are singletons. Study results and caveats: Variations in leading peripheral T cell clonotypes appeared to have no connection with pseudoprogression.

Here the sequenced sample was PBMCs, taken from a glioma patient whose treatment included an IDH1 peptide vaccine. The sequence derives from a woman aged 45-60 years with glioma.

The CDR3 loop is CASSLWTGGDTGELFF. CDR3 coding DNA: TGTGCCAGCAGCTTATGGACAGGGGGGGACACCGGGGAGCTGTTTTTT. This chain connects TRBV7-9 to TRBJ2-2, with 10 bases fitting TRBD1. Germline V lookup: CDR1 SEHNR, CDR2 FQNEAQ (reference sequence). The J segment lost 3 bases and the V segment lost 2 bases, leaving 3 bases of the junction unmatched. There are 16 residues in the CDR3.